This T cell receptor (beta chain) was obtained from a study of follicular helper T cells after annual influenza vaccination. Between the trimmed V and J ends, which lost 7 bases and 13 bases, there was a span of 21 bases. This CDR3 has 14 amino acids. Germline values: CDR1 SGHKS, CDR2 YYEKEE (reference sequence). This clone was seen a handful of times. Time point described: 2015-2016 season, pre-vaccination. Donors with HIV/AIDS, active malignancy, immunomodulators or active illness were excluded. Some clones are missing from TCRdb's copy, which holds only in-frame ones; the method was immunoSEQ multiplex PCR. This sample carries some 1,700 clones, more than 70% of them seen once, and the ten largest clones take 4% to 5.5%.

The source of this sequence is an adult who received the influenza vaccine. Source: CXCR5+ CD38- circulating T follicular helper cells from blood, taken on the day of influenza vaccination. Subset given: circulating Tfh, non-naive CD4+CXCR5+PD-1+ (ICOS+CD38+ or ICOS-CD38-). This rearrangement joins TRBV5-5 to TRBJ1-6, with TRBD1 as a possible D gene (6 bases). CDR3 residues: CASASGVALTPLHF. The CDR3 DNA reads as TGTGCCAGCGCCTCAGGGGTCGCATTAACCCCCCTCCACTTT.